The 6 T cell receptor beta chains given below trace back to one sample, sequenced in a study of regulatory T cells in long-lasting Graves disease. Time point of the sample: newly diagnosed GD, antithyroid drugs for less than 3 months. From PBMCs, RNA was extracted and then used to make the TCR library. CDR3-region Arm-PCR and iRepertoire HTBI primers produced the TCR beta libraries. TCRdb used MiXCR to reprocess the multiplex PCR reads, holding one entry per CDR3 protein. The sample carries about 220,000 distinct CDR3 sequences, roughly a fifth recorded once. Separately, the same data were catalogued under a study of T cells in Graves' hyperthyroidism and ophthalmopathy.

The sample consisted of peripheral blood mononuclear cells (PBMCs), taken at new diagnosis, from a patient treated with antithyroid drugs. All receptors derive from a woman aged 25 to 39 with Graves disease.

This clonotype has at least ten counts. The chain uses TRBV28 and TRBJ2-1; 12 nucleotides agree with TRBD2. The junction had 8 bases not matched to a gene; V was cut back by 3 bases and J by 5 bases. The CDR3 runs 17 residues. Germline CDR1 reads MDHEN; CDR2 reads SYDVKM. The CDR3 bases are TGTGCCAGCAGTTTCCTATTAACTAGCGGGGGGCACAATGAGCAGTTCTTC. Protein product: CASSFLLTSGGHNEQFF. Variable domain in full (rest from reference TRBV28 and TRBJ2-1): DVKVTQSSRYLVKRTGEKVFLECVQDMDHENMFWYRQDPGLGLRLIYFSYDVKMKEKGDIPEGYSVSREKKERFSLILESASTNQTSMYLCASSFLLTSGGHNEQFFGPGTRLTVL.

Only a few counts were recorded for this clonotype. Germline and junction disagree at one end, which may indicate a read error. In DNA, the CDR3 is TGTGCCAGCTCACCACAAACAGGCGCCTACAATGAGCAGCTCTTC. It codes for CASSPQTGAYNEQLF. J is TRBJ2-1 and V is TRBV18; tentative D call: TRBD1 (5 bases). Germline loops: CDR1 KGHSH, CDR2 LQKENI. This CDR3 is 15 amino acids long.

The chain joins TRBV18 to TRBJ1-1, with a tentative D call TRBD1 (6 bases). Germline loops: CDR1 KGHSH, CDR2 LQKENI. The CDR3 has 14 residues. V shed 4 bases and J shed 4 bases, with 13 bases lying between them. The CDR3 loop reads CASSRGGRATEAFF. CDR3 DNA sequence: TGTGCCAGCTCACGAGGGGGGCGCGCCACTGAAGCTTTCTTT.

This clonotype has a count of ten or more. This chain links TRBV5-1 with TRBJ2-7; a possible D gene is TRBD1 (6 bases). Trimming stripped 1 base from V and 2 bases from J, with 13 bases between. CDR1 SGHRS and CDR2 YFSETQ come from the germline V gene. The CDR3 extends over 15 amino acids. For the CDR3, the DNA is TGCGCCAGCAGCTTGTTGTCAGGGGAACCCTACGAGCAGTACTTC. This gives the protein CASSLLSGEPYEQYF. The variable domain in full, completed from reference TRBV5-1 and TRBJ2-7, reads KAGVTQTPRYLIKTRGQQVTLSCSPISGHRSVSWYQQTPGQGLQFLFEYFSETQRNKGNFPGRFSGRQFSNSRSEMNVSTLELGDSALYLCASSLLSGEPYEQYFGPGTRLTVT.

This clonotype was seen at least ten times. V is TRBV3-1 and J is TRBJ1-2, with a weak D call TRBD1 (5 bases). This CDR3 contains 14 residues. CDR1 and CDR2 (germline): LGHDT, YNNKEL (reference sequence). V lost 1 base, J lost 6 bases, and 12 bases lay in between. CDR3 nucleotide sequence: TGTGCCAGCAGCCAAGTGGCCGGGGGGAATGGCTACACCTTC. It translates to CASSQVAGGNGYTF.

About this clonotype: A much larger clone sits a single nucleotide away, making a read error possible. V usage is TRBV6-9 and J usage is TRBJ1-2, with TRBD1 identical over 9 bases. The germline V gene encodes CDR1 MNHGY and CDR2 SVAAGI. The CDR3 has 14 residues. The DNA for the CDR3 is TGTGCCGGCAGTTACTTAACAGGGGGCGATGGCTACACCTTC. As protein: CAGSYLTGGDGYTF.